This T cell receptor (beta chain) was found in a study of blood T cell repertoires in COVID-19. Across the study: COVID-19 samples collected from the United States, Italy and Spain covered acute and convalescent phases. T cells, B-cell-depleted T cells, or PBMCs provided the cDNA or gDNA that served as material.

Clones were read by immunoSEQ multiplex PCR, and TCRdb kept only the in-frame ones, dropping some. The sample yields roughly 170,000 clones, roughly 80% seen once. Residents of approximately 25 US areas, aged roughly 18 to 90 years, made up the participants. CDR3 size: 16 residues. Trimming removed 4 bases from V and 7 bases from J, with 20 bases in between. Germline V lookup: CDR1 SGHDN, CDR2 FVKESK. This clonotype was obtained from a woman in her thirties or forties with acute COVID-19. This chain uses TRBV14 with TRBJ2-1, with a possible D match to TRBD2 (7 bases). The sample was PBMCs or T cells enriched from blood (not recorded which). Here the CDR3 DNA reads TGTGCCAGCAGCCCCCAAGGGGGGGGCGGCAGAAATGAGCAGTTCTTC. Residues: CASSPQGGGGRNEQFF.